This T cell receptor (beta chain) came from a study of cytomegalovirus exposure and HLA in healthy donors. General study points: Fewer N-insertions (relative to the approximately 700-donor mean) were reportedly seen in an Asian-associated ancestry cluster in a later analysis. The study assumed roughly uniform donor sequencing depth for presence/absence analyses. High sensitivity and specificity were reportedly achieved when the classifier diagnosed cytomegalovirus status.

Trimming left V 0 bases short and J 0 bases short, with 6 bases between. Germline CDR1 SGHRS, CDR2 YFSETQ. CDR3 length: 15 residues. The PCR ran on 60 Vbeta and 13 Jbeta primers. TCRdb's table, derived via immunoSEQ multiplex PCR, lists solely in-frame clones and lacks some. The data show under 200,000 clones, with 60% to 80% seen just once and approximately 2.5% held by the top ten. Turning to this clone: The antigen is not known.

The sequenced material came from PBMCs. The rearrangement joins TRBV5-1 to TRBJ1-4, with unresolved D. The clonotype comes from a man aged 60 to 69 in good health and CMV-seronegative. DNA for the CDR3: TGCGCCAGCAGCTTGGACGGTGCAACTAATGAAAAACTGTTTTTT. It is translated as CASSLDGATNEKLFF.